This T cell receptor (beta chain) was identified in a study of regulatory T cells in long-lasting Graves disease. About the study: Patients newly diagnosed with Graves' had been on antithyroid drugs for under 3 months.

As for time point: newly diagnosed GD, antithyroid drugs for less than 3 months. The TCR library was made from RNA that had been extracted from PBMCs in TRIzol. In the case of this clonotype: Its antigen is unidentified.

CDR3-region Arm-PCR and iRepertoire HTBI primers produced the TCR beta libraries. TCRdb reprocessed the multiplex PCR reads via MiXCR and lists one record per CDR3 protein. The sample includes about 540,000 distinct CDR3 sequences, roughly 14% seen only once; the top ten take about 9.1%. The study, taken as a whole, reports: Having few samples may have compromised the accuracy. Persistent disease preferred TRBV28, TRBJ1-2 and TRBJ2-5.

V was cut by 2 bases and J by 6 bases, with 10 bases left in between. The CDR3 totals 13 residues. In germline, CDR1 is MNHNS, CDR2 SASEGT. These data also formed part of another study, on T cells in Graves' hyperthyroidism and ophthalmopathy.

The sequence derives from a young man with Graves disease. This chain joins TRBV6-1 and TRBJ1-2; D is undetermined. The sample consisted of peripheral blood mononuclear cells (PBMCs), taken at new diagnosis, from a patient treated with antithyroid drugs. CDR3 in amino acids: CASSEIVKDGYTF. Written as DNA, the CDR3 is TGTGCCAGCAGTGAAATAGTAAAAGATGGCTACACCTTC.